These 18 T cell receptor beta chains were all obtained from the same sample, sequenced in a study of blood T cell repertoires in COVID-19. Using immunoSEQ multiplex PCR, the repertoire was profiled, and TCRdb retains in-frame clones only, with some absent. The sample holds under 300,000 clones, roughly 87% seen once. The source material was peripheral blood. These receptors originate from a man in his 60s who had recovered from COVID-19.

The chain recombines TRBV25-1 with TRBJ1-5; D may be TRBD1 (6 bases). The germline CDR1 and CDR2 sequences are MGHDK and SYGVNS. V was shortened by 4 bases and J by 2 bases, with 12 bases between the two germline ends. The CDR3 has 15 residues. CDR3 DNA sequence: TGTGCCAGCAGTGTTGTCGCAGGGGGCAATCAGCCCCAGCATTTT. It is translated as CASSVVAGGNQPQHF. Supplemented by reference TRBV25-1 and TRBJ1-5, the full variable domain reads EADIYQTPRYLVIGTGKKITLECSQTMGHDKMYWYQQDPGMELHLIHYSYGVNSTEKGDLSSESTVSRIRTEHFPLTLESARPSHTSQYLCASSVVAGGNQPQHFGDGTRLSIL.

The rearrangement uses TRBV3-1 (or the pseudogene TRBV3-2) and TRBJ1-1, with 8 positions matching TRBD1. The CDR3 spans 14 residues. With V trimmed by 1 base and J by 4 bases, 2 bases remained unmatched. Germline CDR1 reads LGHDT; CDR2 reads YNNKEL (reference sequence). CDR3 DNA: TGTGCCAGCAGCCAAGGGACAGGGATCACTGAAGCTTTCTTT. It specifies CASSQGTGITEAFF.

The chain is built from TRBV7-9 and TRBJ1-2; TRBD1 agrees at 10 bases. CDR3 size: 13 residues. Germline CDR1 SEHNR, CDR2 FQNEAQ (reference sequence). V was clipped by 1 base and J by 8 bases; unmatched bases: 1. The CDR3 nucleotides are TGTGCCAGCAGCTTAGGACAGGGGGCCGGCTACACCTTC. Residues: CASSLGQGAGYTF. The full variable domain, completed using reference TRBV7-9 and TRBJ1-2, is DTGVSQNPRHKITKRGQNVTFRCDPISEHNRLYWYRQTLGQGPEFLTYFQNEAQLEKSRLLSDRFSAERPKGSFSTLEIQRTEQGDSAMYLCASSLGQGAGYTFGSGTRLTVV.

CDR3: CASGERGEQYV. The CDR3 DNA sequence: TGTGCCAGCGGAGAACGAGGCGAGCAGTACGTC. The chain couples TRBV21-1 to TRBJ2-7; whether TRBD2, the table's D call, matches the DNA was not checked. TRBV21-1 represents a pseudogene. The CDR3 sequence is 11 residues long.

This clone was observed a single time. The chain uses TRBV28 and TRBJ1-3; D not resolved. Germline V lookup: CDR1 MDHEN, CDR2 SYDVKM. Trimming shortened V by 3 bases and J by 3 bases, and 12 bases separated the two germline ends. There are 15 residues in the CDR3. CDR3 loop: CASSLGRAYGNTIYF. The DNA for the CDR3 is TGTGCCAGCAGTTTGGGCAGAGCTTATGGAAACACCATATATTTT.

The V gene is TRBV5-6, the J gene TRBJ2-3, with D perhaps matching TRBD1 (5 bases). With 2 bases removed from V and 1 base from J, the gap between germline ends came to 8 bases. CDR3 length: 14 residues. Germline CDR1 reads SGHDT; CDR2 reads YYEEEE. The CDR3 spells CASSFGARTDTQYF. DNA for the CDR3: TGTGCCAGCAGCTTTGGGGCACGCACAGATACGCAGTATTTT.

This chain links TRBV6-1 with TRBJ1-6; perhaps TRBD1 as D (5 bases). The CDR3 spans 14 residues. Germline loops: CDR1 MNHNS, CDR2 SASEGT. Trimming took off 7 bases at V and 5 bases at J, with 12 bases between the two ends. The DNA of the CDR3 is TGTGCCAGCACCCTCCAGGGAAATAATTCACCCCTCCACTTT. It is translated as CASTLQGNNSPLHF.

This chain links TRBV7-9 with TRBJ1-4; TRBD1 might be the D (6 bases). Germline V gene lookup returns CDR1 SEHNR and CDR2 FQNEAQ (reference sequence). V was cut by 4 bases and J by 5 bases, with 11 bases left in between. This CDR3 spans 14 amino acids. The DNA for the CDR3 is TGTGCCAGCAGCTCCTTCGGACAGAATGAAAAACTGTTTTTT. It encodes CASSSFGQNEKLFF.

V is TRBV28 and J is TRBJ2-2; weak D call: TRBD1 (5 bases). V was clipped by 2 bases and J by 2 bases, with 9 bases between them. The CDR3 loop spans 15 amino acids. Germline V CDR1 and CDR2: MDHEN, SYDVKM. The CDR3 region is CASSLAGLNTGELFF. The CDR3 region has the DNA TGTGCCAGCAGTTTAGCAGGGCTCAACACCGGGGAGCTGTTTTTT.

Points on this clone: Mismatch with germline at one junction end may stem from a read error. Here the CDR3 reads CVSSPRTSGGTNTGELFF. The DNA of the CDR3 is TGTGTCAGCTCGCCGAGGACTAGCGGGGGGACGAACACCGGGGAGCTGTTTTTT. This rearrangement joins TRBV18 to TRBJ2-2; 14 nucleotides match TRBD2. Looked up from germline, CDR1 is KGHSH and CDR2 is LQKENI. This CDR3 spans 18 amino acids.

The gene calls are TRBV11-3 and TRBJ2-2, with D possibly TRBD1 on 5 matching bases. Germline values: CDR1 SGHNT, CDR2 YENEEA. Trimming took 2 bases from V and 4 from J, leaving 14 bases between them. The CDR3 consists of 16 residues. For the CDR3, the DNA is TGTGCCAGCAGCTTACAAATAACAGGTCCCACCGGGGAGCTGTTTTTT. Its translation: CASSLQITGPTGELFF. Together with reference TRBV11-3 and TRBJ2-2, the CDR3 gives the full variable domain: EAGVVQSPRYKIIEKKQPVAFWCNPISGHNTLYWYLQNLGQGPELLIRYENEEAVDDSQLPKDRFSAERLKGVDSTLKIQPAELGDSAVYLCASSLQITGPTGELFFGEGSRLTVL.

The J gene is TRBJ1-4, the V gene TRBV12-1; the D call in the table, TRBD1, was not verified against the DNA. TRBV12-1 is noted as a pseudogene. This CDR3 spans 16 amino acids. CDR3 nucleotides: TGTGCCAGCAGCTCCGTGTCAGGGGATGAAGCGGAAAAACTGTTTTTT. Translation: CASSSVSGDEAEKLFF.

To note about this clone: This same CDR3 is encoded by further DNA sequences in the sample. The genes are TRBV11-2 and TRBJ2-7; TRBD1 is a possible D gene (7 bases). Germline assignment: CDR1 SGHAT and CDR2 FQNNGV. Trimming shortened V by 1 base and J by 1 base, and 11 bases separated the two germline ends. The CDR3 spans 15 residues. CDR3 bases: TGTGCCAGCAGCTTAGTGGCAGGGGGGTCCTACGAGCAGTACTTC. Amino acid sequence: CASSLVAGGSYEQYF.

Only one count was recorded for this clone. This chain connects TRBV27 to TRBJ1-2; 10 positions match TRBD1. The V gene's germline CDR1 is MNHEY and CDR2 SMNVEV (reference sequence). This CDR3 is built from 15 residues. The V and J ends lost 8 bases and 3 bases, in that order; junction bases with no gene match: 9. The CDR3 DNA reads as TGTGCCAGCCGGGGGACAGGGGCCGCGCACTATGGCTACACCTTC. This codes for CASRGTGAAHYGYTF.

The chain links TRBV7-8 to TRBJ2-2; 9 nucleotides align to TRBD2. V lost 5 bases, J lost 6 bases, and 10 bases stayed unmatched. Germline CDR1 and CDR2: SGHVS and FQNEAQ. CDR3 length: 16 amino acids. The CDR3 DNA reads TGTGCCAGCAGCGAGCGCGGCGGGGGGGCCCCCGGGGAGCTGTTTTTT. Translating it yields CASSERGGGAPGELFF.

This rearrangement joins TRBV6-1 to TRBJ2-3; TRBD1 matches 7 bases. V shed 2 bases and J 1 base; nucleotides not matched to a gene: 3. The CDR3 consists of 15 residues. Germline loops: CDR1 MNHNS, CDR2 SASEGT. The CDR3 here is CASSETGQGTDTQYF. The CDR3 DNA reads as TGTGCCAGCAGTGAAACTGGACAGGGCACAGATACGCAGTATTTT.

This clone turned up a few times. The chain is built from TRBV29-1 and TRBJ2-1, with D uncertain. The germline V gene has CDR1 SQVTM and CDR2 ANQGSEA. The CDR3 spans 13 residues. Trimming took off 3 bases at V and 4 bases at J, with 10 bases between the two ends. This CDR3 is CSVDPGFYNEQFF. CDR3 in DNA: TGCAGCGTTGACCCCGGTTTTTACAATGAGCAGTTCTTC.

This clone was counted once. This chain links TRBV27 with TRBJ2-2; TRBD2 agrees at 8 bases. Germline-derived CDR1 and CDR2 are MNHEY and SMNVEV (reference sequence). The J segment lost 5 bases and the V segment lost 0 bases, leaving 11 bases of the junction unmatched. The length of the CDR3 is 18 residues. CDR3 nucleotide sequence: TGTGCCAGCAGTTTATCCCTGGGCCGGGGGGGCCAGACCGGGGAGCTGTTTTTT. As protein: CASSLSLGRGGQTGELFF.